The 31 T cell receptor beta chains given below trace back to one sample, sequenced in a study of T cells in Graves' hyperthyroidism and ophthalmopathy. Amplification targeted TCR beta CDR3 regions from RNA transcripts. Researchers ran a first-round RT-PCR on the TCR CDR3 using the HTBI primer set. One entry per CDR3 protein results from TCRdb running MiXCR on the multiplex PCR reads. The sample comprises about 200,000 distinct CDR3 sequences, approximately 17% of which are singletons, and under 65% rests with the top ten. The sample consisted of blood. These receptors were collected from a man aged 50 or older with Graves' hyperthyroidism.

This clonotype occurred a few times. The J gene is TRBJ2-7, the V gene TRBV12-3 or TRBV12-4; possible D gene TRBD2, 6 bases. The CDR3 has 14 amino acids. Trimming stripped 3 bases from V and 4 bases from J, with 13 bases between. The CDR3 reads CASSFEAGTYEQYF. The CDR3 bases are TGTGCCAGCAGTTTCGAGGCAGGGACTTACGAGCAGTACTTC.

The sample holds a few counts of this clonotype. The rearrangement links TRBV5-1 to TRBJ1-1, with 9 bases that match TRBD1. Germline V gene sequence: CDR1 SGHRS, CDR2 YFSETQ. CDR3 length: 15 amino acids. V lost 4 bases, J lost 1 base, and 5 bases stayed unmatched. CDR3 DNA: TGCGCCAGCAGCCCCGGACAGGGGTCGAACACTGAAGCTTTCTTT. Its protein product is CASSPGQGSNTEAFF.

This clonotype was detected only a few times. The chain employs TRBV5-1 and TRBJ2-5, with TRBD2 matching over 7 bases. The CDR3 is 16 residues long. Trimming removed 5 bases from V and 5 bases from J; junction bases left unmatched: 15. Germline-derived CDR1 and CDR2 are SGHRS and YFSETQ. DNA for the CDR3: TGCGCCAGCAGAAACACTGGGCGGGAGAGTCGGGAGACCCAGTACTTC. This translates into CASRNTGRESRETQYF.

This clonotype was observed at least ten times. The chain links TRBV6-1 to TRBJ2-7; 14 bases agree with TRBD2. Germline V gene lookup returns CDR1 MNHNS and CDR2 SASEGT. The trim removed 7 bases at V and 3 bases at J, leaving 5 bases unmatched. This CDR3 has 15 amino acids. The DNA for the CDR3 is TGTGCCAGCACCCAGGGGACTAGCGGGAGCTACGAGCAGTACTTC. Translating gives CASTQGTSGSYEQYF.

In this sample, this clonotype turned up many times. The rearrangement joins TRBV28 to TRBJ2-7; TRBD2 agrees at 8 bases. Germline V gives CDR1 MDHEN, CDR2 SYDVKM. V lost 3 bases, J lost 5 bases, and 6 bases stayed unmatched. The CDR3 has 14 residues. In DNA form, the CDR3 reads TGTGCCAGCAGTTTTCGGGCTAGCGGGCACGAGCAGTACTTC. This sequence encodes CASSFRASGHEQYF.

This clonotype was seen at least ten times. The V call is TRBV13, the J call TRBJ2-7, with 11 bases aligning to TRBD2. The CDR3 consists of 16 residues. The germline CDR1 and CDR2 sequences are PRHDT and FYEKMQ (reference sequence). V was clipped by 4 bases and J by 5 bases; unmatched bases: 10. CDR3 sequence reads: CASSSATSGKRDEQYF. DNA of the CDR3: TGTGCCAGCAGCTCCGCGACTAGCGGGAAGAGGGACGAGCAGTACTTC.

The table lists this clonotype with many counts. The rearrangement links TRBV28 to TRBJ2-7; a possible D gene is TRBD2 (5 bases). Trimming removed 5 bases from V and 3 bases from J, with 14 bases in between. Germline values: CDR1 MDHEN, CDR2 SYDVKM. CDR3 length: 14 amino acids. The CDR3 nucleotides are TGTGCCAGCAGTGACTATTCGGGCAGCTACGAGCAGTACTTC. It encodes CASSDYSGSYEQYF.

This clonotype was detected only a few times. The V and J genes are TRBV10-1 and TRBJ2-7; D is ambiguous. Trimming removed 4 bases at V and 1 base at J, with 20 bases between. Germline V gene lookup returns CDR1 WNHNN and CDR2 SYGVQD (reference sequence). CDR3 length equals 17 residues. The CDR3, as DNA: TGCGCCAGCAGTGGGTTATGGGCGCAGGCCAAATCCTACGAGCAGTACTTC. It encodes CASSGLWAQAKSYEQYF.

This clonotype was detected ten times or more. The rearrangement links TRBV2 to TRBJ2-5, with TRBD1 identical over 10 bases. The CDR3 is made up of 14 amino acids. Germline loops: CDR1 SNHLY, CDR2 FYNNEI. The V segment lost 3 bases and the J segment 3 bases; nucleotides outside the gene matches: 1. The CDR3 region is CASSEGTGEETQYF. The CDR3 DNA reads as TGTGCCAGCAGTGAGGGGACAGGGGAAGAGACCCAGTACTTC.

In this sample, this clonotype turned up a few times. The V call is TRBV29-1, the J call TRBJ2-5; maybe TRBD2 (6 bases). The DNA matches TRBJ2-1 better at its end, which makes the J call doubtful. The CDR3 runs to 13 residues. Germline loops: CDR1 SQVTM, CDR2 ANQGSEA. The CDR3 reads CSVVRTTQETQFF. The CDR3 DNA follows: TGCAGCGTTGTGAGGACTACCCAAGAGACCCAGTTCTTC.

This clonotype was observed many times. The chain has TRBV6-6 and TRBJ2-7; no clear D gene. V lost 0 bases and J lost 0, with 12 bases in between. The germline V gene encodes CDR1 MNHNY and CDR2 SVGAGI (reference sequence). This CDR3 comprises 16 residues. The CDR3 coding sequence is TGTGCCAGCAGTTACTCGTATCCCCACCACTCCTACGAGCAGTACTTC. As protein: CASSYSYPHHSYEQYF.

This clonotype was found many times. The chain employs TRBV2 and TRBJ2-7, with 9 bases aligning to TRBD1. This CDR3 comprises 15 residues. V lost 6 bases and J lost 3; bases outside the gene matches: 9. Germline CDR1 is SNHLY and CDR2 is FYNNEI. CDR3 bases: TGTGCCAGCAGAACCGGAAGGACAGGGGTCTACGAGCAGTACTTC. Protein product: CASRTGRTGVYEQYF.

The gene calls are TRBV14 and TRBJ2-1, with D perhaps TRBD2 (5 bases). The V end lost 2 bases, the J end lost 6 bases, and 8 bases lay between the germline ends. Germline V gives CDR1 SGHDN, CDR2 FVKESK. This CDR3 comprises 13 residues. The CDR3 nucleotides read TGTGCCAGCAGCCAACTACGGGGCAATGAGCAGTTCTTC. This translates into CASSQLRGNEQFF.

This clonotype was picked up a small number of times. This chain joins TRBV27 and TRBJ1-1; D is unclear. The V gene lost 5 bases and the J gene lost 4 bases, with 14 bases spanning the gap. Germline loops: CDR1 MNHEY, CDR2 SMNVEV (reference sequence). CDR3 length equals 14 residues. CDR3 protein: CASSVSSFSTEAFF. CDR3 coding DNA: TGTGCCAGCAGTGTCAGCTCTTTTTCCACTGAAGCTTTCTTT.

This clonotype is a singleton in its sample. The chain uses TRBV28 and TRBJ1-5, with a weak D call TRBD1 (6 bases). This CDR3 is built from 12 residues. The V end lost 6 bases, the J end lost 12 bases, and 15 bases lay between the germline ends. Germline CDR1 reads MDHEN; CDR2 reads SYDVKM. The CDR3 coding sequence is TGTGCCAGCAGCTTAGACAGGCTACGCCAGCATTTT. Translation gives CASSLDRLRQHF.

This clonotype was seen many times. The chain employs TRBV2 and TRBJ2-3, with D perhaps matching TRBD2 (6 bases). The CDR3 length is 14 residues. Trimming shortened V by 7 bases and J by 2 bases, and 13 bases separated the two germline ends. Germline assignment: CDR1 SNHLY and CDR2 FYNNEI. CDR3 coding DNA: TGTGCCAGCACGTTGGAGGGACTCACAGATACGCAGTATTTT. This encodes CASTLEGLTDTQYF.

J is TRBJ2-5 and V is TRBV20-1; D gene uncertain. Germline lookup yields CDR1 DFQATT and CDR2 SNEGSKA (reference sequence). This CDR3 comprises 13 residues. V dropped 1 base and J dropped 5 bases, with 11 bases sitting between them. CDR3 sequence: CSARVSPLETQYF. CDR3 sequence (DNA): TGCAGTGCTAGAGTCAGCCCCTTGGAGACCCAGTACTTC.

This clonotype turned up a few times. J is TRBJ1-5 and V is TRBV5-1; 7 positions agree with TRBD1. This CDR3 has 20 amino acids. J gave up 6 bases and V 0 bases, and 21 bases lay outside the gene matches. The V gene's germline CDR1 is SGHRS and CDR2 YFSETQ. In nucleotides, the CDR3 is TGCGCCAGCAGCTTGGCCCGAACCACGGGACAGACAAAGGTATTTCAGCCCCAGCATTTT. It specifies CASSLARTTGQTKVFQPQHF.

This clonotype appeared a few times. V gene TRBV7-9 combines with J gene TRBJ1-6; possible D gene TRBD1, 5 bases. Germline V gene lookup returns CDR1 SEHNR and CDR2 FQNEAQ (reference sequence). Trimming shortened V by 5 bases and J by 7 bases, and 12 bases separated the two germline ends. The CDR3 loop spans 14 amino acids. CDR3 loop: CASSTGAVNSPLHF. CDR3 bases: TGTGCCAGCAGCACCGGGGCCGTAAATTCACCCCTCCACTTT. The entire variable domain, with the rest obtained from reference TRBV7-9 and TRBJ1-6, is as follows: DTGVSQNPRHKITKRGQNVTFRCDPISEHNRLYWYRQTLGQGPEFLTYFQNEAQLEKSRLLSDRFSAERPKGSFSTLEIQRTEQGDSAMYLCASSTGAVNSPLHFGNGTRLTVT.

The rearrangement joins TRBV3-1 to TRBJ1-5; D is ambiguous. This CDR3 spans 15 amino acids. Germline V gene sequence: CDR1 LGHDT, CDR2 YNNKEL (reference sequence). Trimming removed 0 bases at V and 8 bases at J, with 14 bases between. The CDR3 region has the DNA TGTGCCAGCAGCCAAGATCCCCAGCGTGCGAAGCCCCAGCATTTT. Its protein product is CASSQDPQRAKPQHF.

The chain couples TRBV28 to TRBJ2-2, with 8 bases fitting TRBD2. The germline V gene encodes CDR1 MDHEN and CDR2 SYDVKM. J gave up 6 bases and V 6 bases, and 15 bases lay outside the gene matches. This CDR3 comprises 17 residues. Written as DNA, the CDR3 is TGTGCCAGCAGCCCGCCCTTTGGAGCGGGAGCAGCCGGGGAGCTGTTTTTT. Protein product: CASSPPFGAGAAGELFF.

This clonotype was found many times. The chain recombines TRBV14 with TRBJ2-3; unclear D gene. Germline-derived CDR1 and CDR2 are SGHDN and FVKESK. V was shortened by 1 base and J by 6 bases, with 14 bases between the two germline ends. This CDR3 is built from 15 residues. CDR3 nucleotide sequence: TGTGCCAGCAGCCAAGGAGTCACCGAATCTGATACGCAGTATTTT. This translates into CASSQGVTESDTQYF.

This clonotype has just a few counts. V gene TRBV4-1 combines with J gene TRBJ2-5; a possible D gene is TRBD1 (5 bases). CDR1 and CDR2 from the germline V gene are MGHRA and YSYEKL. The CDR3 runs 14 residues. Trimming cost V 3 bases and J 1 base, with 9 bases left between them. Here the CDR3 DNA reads TGCGCCAGCAGCCAGTTCCAGGGCCAAGAGACCCAGTACTTC. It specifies CASSQFQGQETQYF.

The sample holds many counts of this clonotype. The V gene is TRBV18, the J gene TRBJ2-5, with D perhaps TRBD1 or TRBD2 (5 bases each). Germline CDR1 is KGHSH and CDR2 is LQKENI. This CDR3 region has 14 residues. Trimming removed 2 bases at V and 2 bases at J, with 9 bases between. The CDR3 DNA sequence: TGTGCCAGCTCACCAGACGGGGCTCAAGAGACCCAGTACTTC. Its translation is CASSPDGAQETQYF.

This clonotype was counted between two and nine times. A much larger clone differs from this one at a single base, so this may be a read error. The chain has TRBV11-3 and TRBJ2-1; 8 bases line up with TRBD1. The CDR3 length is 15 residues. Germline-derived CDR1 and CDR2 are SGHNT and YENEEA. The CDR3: CASSSGQGSDNEQLF. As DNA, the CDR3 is TGTGCCAGCAGCTCTGGACAGGGATCGGACAATGAGCAGCTCTTC. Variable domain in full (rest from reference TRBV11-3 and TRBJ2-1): EAGVVQSPRYKIIEKKQPVAFWCNPISGHNTLYWYLQNLGQGPELLIRYENEEAVDDSQLPKDRFSAERLKGVDSTLKIQPAELGDSAVYLCASSSGQGSDNEQLFGPGTRLTVL.

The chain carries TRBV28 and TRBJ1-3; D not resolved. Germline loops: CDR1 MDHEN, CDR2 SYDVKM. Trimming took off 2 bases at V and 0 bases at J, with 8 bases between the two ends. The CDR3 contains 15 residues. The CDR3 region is CASSLLRYSGNTIYF. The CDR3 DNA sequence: TGTGCCAGCAGTTTACTCAGGTACTCTGGAAACACCATATATTTT. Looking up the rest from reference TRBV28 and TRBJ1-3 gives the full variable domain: DVKVTQSSRYLVKRTGEKVFLECVQDMDHENMFWYRQDPGLGLRLIYFSYDVKMKEKGDIPEGYSVSREKKERFSLILESASTNQTSMYLCASSLLRYSGNTIYFGEGSWLTVV.

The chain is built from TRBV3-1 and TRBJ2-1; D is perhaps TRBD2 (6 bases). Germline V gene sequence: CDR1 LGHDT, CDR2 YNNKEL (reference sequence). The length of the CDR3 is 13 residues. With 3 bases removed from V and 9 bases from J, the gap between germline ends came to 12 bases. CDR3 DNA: TGTGCCAGCAGCCACCTGGCGGGGACTGAGCAGTTCTTC. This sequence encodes CASSHLAGTEQFF.

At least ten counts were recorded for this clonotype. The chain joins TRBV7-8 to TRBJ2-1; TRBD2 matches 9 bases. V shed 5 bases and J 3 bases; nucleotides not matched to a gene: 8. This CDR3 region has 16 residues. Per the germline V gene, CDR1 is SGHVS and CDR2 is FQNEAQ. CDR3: CASSVIAGVFYNEQFF. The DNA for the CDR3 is TGTGCCAGCAGCGTAATAGCGGGAGTTTTCTACAATGAGCAGTTCTTC.

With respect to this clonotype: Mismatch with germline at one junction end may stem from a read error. CDR3 region: CASRDFGTQETQHF. In DNA, the CDR3 is TGCGCCAGCAGGGACTTCGGGACACAAGAGACCCAGCACTTC. The chain combines TRBV5-1 with TRBJ2-5; a weak D match, TRBD1 (6 bases). Germline CDR1 reads SGHRS; CDR2 reads YFSETQ. There are 14 residues in the CDR3.

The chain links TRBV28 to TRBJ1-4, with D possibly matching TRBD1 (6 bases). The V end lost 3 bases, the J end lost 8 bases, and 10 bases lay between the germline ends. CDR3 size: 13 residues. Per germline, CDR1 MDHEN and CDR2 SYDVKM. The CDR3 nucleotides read TGTGCCAGCAGTTTTGGGGGGCGGGAAAAACTGTTTTTT. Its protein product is CASSFGGREKLFF.

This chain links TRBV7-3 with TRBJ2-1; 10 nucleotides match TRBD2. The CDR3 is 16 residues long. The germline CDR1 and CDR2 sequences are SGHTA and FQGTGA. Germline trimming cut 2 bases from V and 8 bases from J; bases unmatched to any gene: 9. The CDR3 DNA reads TGTGCCAGCAGCTTAGGGCTAGCGGGAGTCAAAGATGAGCAGTTCTTC. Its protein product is CASSLGLAGVKDEQFF.